The 29 T cell receptor beta chains listed next were all sequenced from one sample in a study of T cell repertoires in ileal Crohn's disease. TCRdb's table, derived via immunoSEQ multiplex PCR, lists solely in-frame clones and lacks some. Of around 3,600 clones listed, approximately 91% are singletons. Material for sequencing was ileal tissue. These receptors all stem from an adult with Crohn's disease.

The chain is built from TRBV7-3 and TRBJ2-7, with D tentatively TRBD2 (5 bases). This CDR3 contains 15 residues. V gave up 5 bases and J gave up 9 bases, with 23 bases separating them. The germline V gene encodes CDR1 SGHTA and CDR2 FQGTGA. The CDR3 sequence is CASSPTVRGLGGQYF. The CDR3 nucleotides are TGTGCCAGCAGCCCCACCGTACGCGGGCTAGGTGGGCAGTACTTC.

The gene calls are TRBV6-1 and TRBJ1-2; no clear D. V shed 5 bases and J shed 4 bases, with 14 bases lying between them. This CDR3 has 14 amino acids. Germline-derived CDR1 and CDR2 are MNHNS and SASEGT. In nucleotides, the CDR3 is TGTGCCAGCAGTAAGATAGCCGATTCCTATGGCTACACCTTC. The encoded protein is CASSKIADSYGYTF.

This clone turned up a few times. The rearrangement joins TRBV9 to TRBJ2-2, with D uncertain. CDR1 SGDLS and CDR2 YYNGEE come from the germline V gene. V lost 3 bases, J lost 0 bases, and 3 bases lay in between. This CDR3 has 13 residues. The CDR3 DNA is TGTGCCAGCAGCGGATCGAACACCGGGGAGCTGTTTTTT. Translating it yields CASSGSNTGELFF.

This clone was seen only a few times. CDR3 nucleotides: TGTGCCAGCAGTGAATTGGGGACAGGGGTTGAAAAACTGTTTTTT. It is translated as CASSELGTGVEKLFF. The chain carries TRBV6-1 and TRBJ1-4; TRBD1 aligns across 10 bases. This CDR3 is built from 15 residues. Trimming took 2 bases from V and 7 from J; bases not matched to a gene: 4. Germline V gene lookup returns CDR1 MNHNS and CDR2 SASEGT.

The chain recombines TRBV18 with TRBJ2-1; the D call may be TRBD1 or TRBD2 (8 bases each). Germline CDR1 KGHSH, CDR2 LQKENI. The CDR3 sequence is 17 residues long. Between the trimmed V and J ends, which lost 3 bases and 8 bases, there was a span of 23 bases. CDR3 DNA: TGTGCCAGCTCACCGGACAGGGATAGCGGGGCCGGGCATGAGCAGTTCTTC. Residues: CASSPDRDSGAGHEQFF.

This chain uses TRBV7-8 with TRBJ2-2; D remains ambiguous. Trimming left V 5 bases short and J 4 bases short, with 5 bases between. The CDR3 runs to 12 residues. In germline, CDR1 is SGHVS, CDR2 FQNEAQ. CDR3 bases: TGTGCCAGCAGCCTTCTCACCGGGGAGCTGTTTTTT. It codes for CASSLLTGELFF.

The rearrangement uses TRBV5-1 and TRBJ2-1; D remains unclear. V lost 0 bases and J lost 4, with 5 bases in between. The V gene's germline CDR1 is SGHRS and CDR2 YFSETQ. This CDR3 comprises 13 residues. CDR3 region: CASSLDSYNEQFF. The CDR3 coding sequence is TGCGCCAGCAGCTTGGACTCTTACAATGAGCAGTTCTTC. The variable domain in full, completed from reference TRBV5-1 and TRBJ2-1, reads KAGVTQTPRYLIKTRGQQVTLSCSPISGHRSVSWYQQTPGQGLQFLFEYFSETQRNKGNFPGRFSGRQFSNSRSEMNVSTLELGDSALYLCASSLDSYNEQFFGPGTRLTVL.

The chain recombines TRBV29-1 with TRBJ1-1, with D uncertain. V lost 4 bases, J lost 5 bases, and 20 bases lay in between. In germline, CDR1 is SQVTM, CDR2 ANQGSEA. The CDR3 has 15 amino acids. The DNA for the CDR3 is TGCAGCGTTGCGGGTTTAGGGCTGGCTGGAACTGAAGCTTTCTTT. This sequence encodes CSVAGLGLAGTEAFF.

This clone was seen more than once but under ten times. The chain joins TRBV29-1 to TRBJ2-7, with a tentative D call TRBD1 (5 bases). Trimming shortened V by 4 bases and J by 0 bases, and 7 bases separated the two germline ends. CDR1 is SQVTM, CDR2 ANQGSEA, per germline. The CDR3 has 12 amino acids. CDR3 region: CSVVGPSYEQYF. The CDR3 bases are TGCAGCGTTGTGGGGCCCTCCTACGAGCAGTACTTC.

The chain joins TRBV5-1 to TRBJ2-7, with D perhaps TRBD2 (6 bases). Trimming left V 0 bases short and J 6 bases short, with 16 bases between. The CDR3 sequence is 15 residues long. The germline gives CDR1 SGHRS, CDR2 YFSETQ. In DNA, the CDR3 is TGCGCCAGCAGCTTGGGCCCGGGAGTCGGGCGCGAGCAGTACTTC. Residues: CASSLGPGVGREQYF.

V and J are TRBV6-6 and TRBJ2-6; unclear D gene. Germline CDR1 and CDR2: MNHNY and SVGAGI (reference sequence). CDR3 size: 15 residues. The V end was cut by 8 bases, the J end by 0 bases, with 11 bases between. The CDR3 bases are TGTGCCAGCGGTACAGATCCCTCTGGGGCCAACGTCCTGACTTTC. Translation gives CASGTDPSGANVLTF.

The genes are TRBV7-8 and TRBJ1-1, with D tentatively TRBD1 (6 bases). This CDR3 is 15 amino acids long. Germline V gene lookup returns CDR1 SGHVS and CDR2 FQNEAQ. Trimming took off 5 bases at V and 4 bases at J, with 17 bases between the two ends. The CDR3 loop reads CASSAPQGRGTEAFF. The CDR3 coding sequence is TGTGCCAGCAGCGCCCCCCAGGGGAGGGGCACTGAAGCTTTCTTT. The variable domain in full, with the rest retrieved from reference TRBV7-8 and TRBJ1-1, is GAGVSQSPRYKVAKRGQDVALRCDPISGHVSLFWYQQALGQGPEFLTYFQNEAQLDKSGLPSDRFFAERPEGSVSTLKIQRTQQEDSAVYLCASSAPQGRGTEAFFGQGTRLTVV.

The chain couples TRBV9 to TRBJ1-2; D unclear. V was trimmed by 1 base and J by 8 bases, leaving 12 bases between them. Looked up from germline, CDR1 is SGDLS and CDR2 is YYNGEE. This CDR3 has 13 residues. CDR3 residues: CASSVRPQEGYTF. As DNA, the CDR3 is TGTGCCAGCAGCGTACGGCCCCAAGAGGGCTACACCTTC.

The chain combines TRBV6-4 with TRBJ2-5; D is unclear. The CDR3 is 10 amino acids. CDR1 MRHNA and CDR2 SNTAGT come from the germline V gene. The V end was cut by 3 bases, the J end by 4 bases, with 0 bases between. The CDR3 loop reads CASSEETQYF. The CDR3 nucleotides read TGTGCCAGCAGTGAAGAGACCCAGTACTTC.

This chain joins TRBV4-2 and TRBJ2-2; D is perhaps TRBD1 or TRBD2 (6 bases each). Looked up from germline, CDR1 is LGHNA and CDR2 is YNFKEQ. The CDR3 has 15 residues. The ends were cut back, 5 bases at V and 4 bases at J, with 14 bases in the middle. The CDR3 loop is CASSLGGTGTGELFF. The CDR3 nucleotides read TGTGCCAGCAGCTTAGGGGGGACGGGCACCGGGGAGCTGTTTTTT.

The rearrangement uses TRBV7-3 and TRBJ2-5, with 7 bases identical to TRBD2. Trimming removed 4 bases from V and 5 bases from J; junction bases left unmatched: 4. Looked up from germline, CDR1 is SGHTA and CDR2 is FQGTGA. The CDR3 is made up of 13 amino acids. CDR3 protein: CASSSDGRETQYF. CDR3 nucleotides: TGTGCCAGCAGCTCGGACGGGAGGGAGACCCAGTACTTC.

The chain joins TRBV5-1 to TRBJ1-2; 8 bases align to TRBD1. The CDR3 totals 14 residues. V lost 4 bases, J lost 2 bases, and 4 bases stayed unmatched. Germline V gene sequence: CDR1 SGHRS, CDR2 YFSETQ. As DNA, the CDR3 is TGCGCCAGCAGCACCGGACAGGGAAACTATGGCTACACCTTC. Its protein is CASSTGQGNYGYTF.

V is TRBV28 and J is TRBJ2-7, with TRBD1 identical over 9 bases. V trimming: 5 bases; J trimming: 4 bases; junction bases outside the gene matches: 6. Looked up from germline, CDR1 is MDHEN and CDR2 is SYDVKM. This CDR3 region has 14 residues. The CDR3 protein is CASSIGQGSYEQYF. The CDR3 DNA follows: TGTGCCAGCAGTATCGGACAGGGGAGTTACGAGCAGTACTTC.

Only one count was recorded for this clone. The rearrangement uses TRBV13 and TRBJ1-4; no firm D call. CDR3 length: 15 residues. V was trimmed by 5 bases and J by 4 bases, leaving 14 bases between them. Looked up from germline, CDR1 is PRHDT and CDR2 is FYEKMQ (reference sequence). The CDR3 spells CASSLPGVRNEKLFF. As DNA, the CDR3 is TGTGCCAGCAGCCTTCCCGGGGTGCGTAATGAAAAACTGTTTTTT. The full variable domain, with the rest looked up from reference TRBV13 and TRBJ1-4, is AAGVIQSPRHLIKEKRETATLKCYPIPRHDTVYWYQQGPGQDPQFLISFYEKMQSDKGSIPDRFSAQQFSDYHSELNMSSLELGDSALYFCASSLPGVRNEKLFFGSGTQLSVL.

The chain employs TRBV10-2 and TRBJ2-6; 12 bases align to TRBD1. Per the germline V gene, CDR1 is WSHSY and CDR2 is SAAADI. With V trimmed by 7 bases and J by 0 bases, 4 bases remained unmatched. This CDR3 has 17 amino acids. The CDR3 DNA sequence: TGCGCCAGCATTGGGGGACAGGGGGCCTCTGGGGCCAACGTCCTGACTTTC. This gives the protein CASIGGQGASGANVLTF.

CDR3: CASSLDGLYGYTF. In DNA, the CDR3 is TGCGCCAGCAGCCTTGACGGACTCTATGGCTACACCTTC. The V gene is TRBV5-1, the J gene TRBJ1-2; D unclear. Germline loops: CDR1 SGHRS, CDR2 YFSETQ. CDR3 size: 13 residues. V lost 4 bases to trimming and J lost 4 bases, with 11 bases between them. The variable domain in full, completed from reference TRBV5-1 and TRBJ1-2, reads KAGVTQTPRYLIKTRGQQVTLSCSPISGHRSVSWYQQTPGQGLQFLFEYFSETQRNKGNFPGRFSGRQFSNSRSEMNVSTLELGDSALYLCASSLDGLYGYTFGSGTRLTVV.

V and J are TRBV13 and TRBJ2-5; D gene uncertain. The germline V and J ends were trimmed by 1 base and 1 base, with 7 bases remaining between them. This CDR3 has 14 amino acids. CDR1 is PRHDT and CDR2 is FYEKMQ in the germline V gene (reference sequence). CDR3 sequence (DNA): TGTGCCAGCAGCTTAGAGGGTTCCCAAGAGACCCAGTACTTC. It encodes CASSLEGSQETQYF.

The V gene is TRBV6-5, the J gene TRBJ2-3; 9 positions match TRBD2. This CDR3 has 14 residues. Trimming removed 7 bases from V and 6 bases from J; junction bases left unmatched: 8. Germline CDR1 MNHEY, CDR2 SVGAGI. The CDR3 bases are TGTGCCAGCACCGCGGGGGGGCTTGGTGATACGCAGTATTTT. Its translation is CASTAGGLGDTQYF.

V and J are TRBV4-2 and TRBJ2-7; D is uncertain. The CDR3 contains 13 residues. Germline CDR1 is LGHNA and CDR2 is YNFKEQ. V lost 0 bases, J lost 5 bases, and 8 bases lay in between. The CDR3 nucleotides read TGTGCCAGCAGCCAAGAACTCAGAAACGAGCAGTACTTC. As protein: CASSQELRNEQYF.

There are a few counts of this clone. The chain couples TRBV10-1 to TRBJ2-1; the D gene is possibly TRBD2 (5 bases). Germline CDR1 reads WNHNN; CDR2 reads SYGVQD (reference sequence). V lost 2 bases to trimming and J lost 5 bases, with 7 bases between them. The CDR3 spans 13 residues. The CDR3 nucleotides read TGCGCCAGCAGTGAGGTAGCGAACAATGAGCAGTTCTTC. Translating gives CASSEVANNEQFF.

The chain links TRBV27 to TRBJ2-3; TRBD2 matches 15 bases. The CDR3 is 19 residues long. The V and J ends lost 3 bases and 5 bases, in that order; junction bases with no gene match: 12. Germline CDR1 MNHEY, CDR2 SMNVEV (reference sequence). CDR3 sequence reads: CASSFWTSGRASNRDTQYF. In nucleotides, the CDR3 is TGTGCCAGCAGTTTCTGGACTAGCGGGAGGGCCTCGAATCGAGATACGCAGTATTTT.

V gene TRBV5-6 combines with J gene TRBJ2-3; D gene uncertain. The CDR3 loop spans 11 amino acids. Germline V gene data show CDR1 as SGHDT and CDR2 as YYEEEE. Trimming took off 2 bases at V and 5 bases at J, with 3 bases between the two ends. The CDR3 is CASSFVDTQYF. CDR3 nucleotides: TGTGCCAGCAGCTTTGTAGATACGCAGTATTTT.

This rearrangement joins TRBV28 to TRBJ2-1; 15 nucleotides align to TRBD2. Unmatched junction bases numbered 11, after V lost 5 bases and J lost 9 bases. This CDR3 contains 17 residues. Germline V gene sequence: CDR1 MDHEN, CDR2 SYDVKM. The CDR3 spells CASSPILGTSGRFEQFF. CDR3 in DNA: TGTGCCAGCAGTCCTATCTTAGGGACTAGCGGGAGGTTTGAGCAGTTCTTC.

J is TRBJ2-2 and V is TRBV5-1; 7 bases line up with TRBD1. The CDR3 length is 15 residues. Germline V gene data show CDR1 as SGHRS and CDR2 as YFSETQ. The V gene end was trimmed by 0 bases and the J gene end by 4 bases; junction bases not matched to a gene: 3. This CDR3 reads CASSLGQGPTGELFF. The CDR3 DNA is TGCGCCAGCAGCTTGGGACAGGGTCCCACCGGGGAGCTGTTTTTT. Variable domain in full (rest from reference TRBV5-1 and TRBJ2-2): KAGVTQTPRYLIKTRGQQVTLSCSPISGHRSVSWYQQTPGQGLQFLFEYFSETQRNKGNFPGRFSGRQFSNSRSEMNVSTLELGDSALYLCASSLGQGPTGELFFGEGSRLTVL.